This T cell receptor (beta chain) was sequenced for a study of cytomegalovirus exposure and HLA in healthy donors. The V and J ends lost 8 bases and 5 bases respectively, with 19 bases between them. Germline-derived CDR1 and CDR2 are SQVTM and ANQGSEA. This CDR3 is built from 13 residues. PCR involved 60 Vbeta and 13 Jbeta primers. Original methodology: The count from a later analysis was about 80 million unique TCR beta chains, roughly 11 million of them shared. The protocol was immunoSEQ multiplex PCR, while the TCRdb copy is restricted to in-frame clones and leaves out a portion. The D gene and trimming were derived from the DNA, and the V and J assignments and clone size from that table. The sample has some 140,000 clones; approximately 78% are singletons. Findings of the study overall: Most TCR beta V segments were productive about 90% or about 30% of the time in an earlier analysis.

With regard to this clone: What it binds is not known. Other nucleotide sequences in the sample specify the same CDR3.

The chain carries TRBV29-1 and TRBJ2-7, with a tentative D call TRBD2 (6 bases). What was sequenced was PBMCs. The clonotype was recovered from a woman in her fifties or sixties in good health and CMV-seropositive. CDR3 in amino acids: CSFRRGSGDEQYF. CDR3 coding DNA: TGCAGCTTCCGACGGGGGTCCGGGGACGAGCAGTACTTC.